One sample yielded the 7 T cell receptor beta chains listed below, sequenced in a study of blood T cell repertoires in COVID-19. Some clones are missing from TCRdb's copy, which holds only in-frame ones; the method was immunoSEQ multiplex PCR. The sample records almost 500,000 clones, more than 85% being singletons. Sequences were obtained from PBMCs or T cells enriched from blood (not recorded which). The receptors originated from a woman aged 60-70 years who had recovered from COVID-19.

The chain recombines TRBV6-6 with TRBJ1-3; TRBD1 is a possible D gene (6 bases). The CDR3 sequence is 15 residues long. Germline CDR1 and CDR2: MNHNY and SVGAGI (reference sequence). V lost 5 bases and J lost 2, with 13 bases in between. CDR3 sequence: CASSTQGTAGNTIYF. The CDR3 DNA reads as TGTGCCAGCAGTACACAGGGTACGGCTGGAAACACCATATATTTT.

The CDR3 reads CASSQSQGSLHF. For the CDR3, the DNA is TGTGCCAGCAGCCAGTCGCAGGGGTCCCTCCACTTT. The chain carries TRBV3-1 (or the pseudogene TRBV3-2) and TRBJ1-6; a possible D gene is TRBD1 (6 bases). The CDR3 contains 12 residues. V was shortened by 3 bases and J by 14 bases, with 11 bases between the two germline ends. The germline V gene has CDR1 LGHDT and CDR2 YNNKEL (reference sequence).

The chain combines TRBV10-3 with TRBJ1-2; TRBD1 aligns across 8 bases. Germline values: CDR1 ENHRY, CDR2 SYGVKD. This CDR3 region has 12 residues. Trimming took 3 bases from V and 8 from J; bases not matched to a gene: 2. As DNA, the CDR3 is TGTGCCATCAGTGACGGACAGGGCGGCTACACCTTC. This gives the protein CAISDGQGGYTF.

This clone was counted only a few times. The V and J genes are TRBV5-1 and TRBJ1-5, with D perhaps matching TRBD1 (6 bases). The length of the CDR3 is 14 residues. V was trimmed by 0 bases and J by 6 bases, leaving 10 bases between them. The V gene's germline CDR1 is SGHRS and CDR2 YFSETQ. CDR3 sequence reads: CASSLVGGGQPQHF. The CDR3 DNA reads as TGCGCCAGCAGCTTGGTGGGAGGGGGTCAGCCCCAGCATTTT.

The chain combines TRBV30 with TRBJ2-3; TRBD2 is a possible D gene (7 bases). The CDR3 is 13 residues long. Per germline, CDR1 GTSNPN and CDR2 SVGIG (reference sequence). V shed 5 bases and J shed 4 bases, with 13 bases lying between them. CDR3 sequence (DNA): TGTGCCTGGGGTTCGGGGGGCGCAGATACGCAGTATTTT. Residues: CAWGSGGADTQYF.

This clone has just one count. The chain uses TRBV7-6 and TRBJ2-7, with 11 bases aligning to TRBD2. The CDR3 sequence is 15 residues long. The germline V gene has CDR1 SGHVS and CDR2 FNYEAQ. V gave up 5 bases and J gave up 3 bases; unmatched junction bases: 6. CDR3 residues: CASSPRLAGNYEQYF. Written as DNA, the CDR3 is TGTGCCAGCAGCCCTAGACTAGCGGGGAACTACGAGCAGTACTTC. The full variable domain, its missing parts supplied by reference TRBV7-6 and TRBJ2-7, is GAGVSQSPRYKVTKRGQDVALRCDPISGHVSLYWYRQALGQGPEFLTYFNYEAQQDKSGLPNDRFSAERPEGSISTLTIQRTEQRDSAMYRCASSPRLAGNYEQYFGPGTRLTVT.

This chain joins TRBV24-1 and TRBJ1-2, with 8 bases aligning to TRBD1. The CDR3 runs 15 residues. In germline, CDR1 is KGHDR, CDR2 SFDVKD. The junction had 10 bases not matched to a gene; V was cut back by 3 bases and J by 8 bases. The CDR3 loop reads CATSDPAQGGGGYTF. CDR3 coding DNA: TGTGCCACCAGTGATCCCGCACAGGGGGGAGGAGGCTACACCTTC.